This is a list of T cell receptor beta chains from one sample in a study of cytomegalovirus exposure and HLA in healthy donors. The method was immunoSEQ multiplex PCR; TCRdb's version includes in-frame clones alone and lacks a portion of them. The data contain some 170,000 clones, approximately 87% of them singletons. Sequencing input: PBMCs. The receptors were sampled from a woman aged 30 to 39 in good health and CMV-seronegative. Each CDR3 is given with its conserved first and last residue. Size values are once, few and many counts, or a class for expanded clones, and some rows have none.

J | V | size | CDR3
TRBJ2-6 | TRBV29-1 | . | CSVLIWDSRSGANVLTF
TRBJ1-3 | TRBV30 | few | CAWSQQGKRENTIYF
TRBJ1-2 | TRBV5-4 | . | CASSRLGHPVHYGYTF
TRBJ1-5 | TRBV27 | . | CASSFSGQVNQPQHF
TRBJ1-5 | TRBV5-1 | . | CASSLTGGAGDQPQHF
TRBJ1-2 | TRBV6-6 | . | CASYRDGYTF
TRBJ1-5 | TRBV4-3 | once | CASSQGRPGGQPQHF
TRBJ2-7 | TRBV6-5 | few | CASSYSDSTYEQYF
TRBJ2-5 | TRBV9 | . | CASSALGGPVDQETQYF
TRBJ2-1 | TRBV7-8 | . | CASSPSLGGRGTYSYNEQFF
TRBJ1-1 | TRBV27 | once | CASSLSILKSGQGIKEAFF
TRBJ2-2 | TRBV10-1 | . | CASSEQAYTGELFF
TRBJ2-1 | TRBV2 | . | CASSTPRPGNEQFF
TRBJ2-3 | TRBV9 | . | CASSAAGGRDTQYF
TRBJ1-6 | TRBV6-1 | . | CASSALPGQGNSPLHF
TRBJ1-5 | TRBV19 | . | CASAPQGARQPQHF
TRBJ1-1 | TRBV4-1 | once | CASSQDPQLEAFF
TRBJ1-6 | TRBV2 | . | CASSPTPAQFWPPLHF
TRBJ1-2 | TRBV11-2 | . | CASSPFTGTDGYTF
TRBJ1-5 | TRBV6-6 | . | CASSSTDREPQHF
TRBJ2-1 | TRBV9 | . | CASSVVGSSSYNEQFF